Shown below are 22 T cell receptor beta chains from a single sample sequenced in a study of blood T cell repertoires in COVID-19. TCRdb keeps only in-frame clones here, not all; method: immunoSEQ multiplex PCR. The sample shows approximately 180,000 clones, more than 75% of them seen only once. Sequenced sample: peripheral blood. These receptor sequences come from a woman aged 70-85 years with COVID-19, enrolled during active disease.

The chain employs TRBV2 and TRBJ1-1; 7 nucleotides agree with TRBD1. V lost 3 bases to trimming and J lost 6 bases; unmatched junction nucleotides: 7. Germline-derived CDR1 and CDR2 are SNHLY and FYNNEI. The CDR3 loop spans 14 amino acids. The CDR3 DNA sequence: TGTGCCAGCAGTGACCGACAGGGAAGTCCTGAAGCTTTCTTT. Protein product: CASSDRQGSPEAFF.

The genes are TRBV28 and TRBJ1-5, with a possible D match to TRBD1 (5 bases). Trimming took off 11 bases at V and 5 bases at J, with 16 bases between the two ends. CDR3 length equals 13 residues. From germline, CDR1 is MDHEN and CDR2 SYDVKM. The CDR3 protein is CAWRAQEDQPQHF. CDR3 nucleotide sequence: TGTGCCTGGAGGGCACAGGAGGATCAGCCCCAGCATTTT.

The chain combines TRBV19 with TRBJ1-1; D uncertain. The CDR3 is 13 residues long. Trimming cost V 4 bases and J 1 base, with 7 bases left between them. From germline, CDR1 is LNHDA and CDR2 SQIVND (reference sequence). The CDR3 region has the DNA TGTGCCAGTAGTACGACTGCGAACACTGAAGCTTTCTTT. Amino acids: CASSTTANTEAFF.

The V and J genes are TRBV2 and TRBJ1-5, with no clear D. The germline V gene has CDR1 SNHLY and CDR2 FYNNEI. V was shortened by 3 bases and J by 0 bases, with 6 bases between the two germline ends. This CDR3 has 14 amino acids. The CDR3 region has the DNA TGTGCCAGCAGTGATAGACATAGCAATCAGCCCCAGCATTTT. Its translation: CASSDRHSNQPQHF. Full variable domain (missing parts from reference TRBV2 and TRBJ1-5): EPEVTQTPSHQVTQMGQEVILRCVPISNHLYFYWYRQILGQKVEFLVSFYNNEISEKSEIFDDQFSVERPDGSNFTLKIRSTKLEDSAMYFCASSDRHSNQPQHFGDGTRLSIL.

The chain couples TRBV16 to TRBJ2-1, with TRBD2 identical over 12 bases. After removal of 2 bases from V and 4 bases from J, the junction contained 6 bases not matched to a gene. Per the germline V gene, CDR1 is KGHSY and CDR2 is FQNENV. The CDR3 runs to 17 residues. The DNA for the CDR3 is TGTGCCAGCAGCCAAGGGATGGGGACTAGCGGGTACAATGAGCAGTTCTTC. It translates to CASSQGMGTSGYNEQFF. Full variable domain (missing parts from reference TRBV16 and TRBJ2-1): GEEVAQTPKHLVRGEGQKAKLYCAPIKGHSYVFWYQQVLKNEFKFLISFQNENVFDETGMPKERFSAKCLPNSPCSLEIQATKLEDSAVYFCASSQGMGTSGYNEQFFGPGTRLTVL.

The rearrangement links TRBV11-3 to TRBJ2-1; 10 bases agree with TRBD2. Germline lookup yields CDR1 SGHNT and CDR2 YENEEA. Unmatched junction bases numbered 19, after V lost 6 bases and J lost 8 bases. This CDR3 has 18 amino acids. CDR3 nucleotide sequence: TGTGCCAGCAGTCCCTCCCCTAGCGGGAGTACATCTTGGGATGAGCAGTTCTTC. Protein sequence: CASSPSPSGSTSWDEQFF.

The chain carries TRBV19 and TRBJ2-1; TRBD2 matches 8 bases. V trimming: 6 bases; J trimming: 2 bases; junction bases outside the gene matches: 6. Germline V gene sequence: CDR1 LNHDA, CDR2 SQIVND (reference sequence). The CDR3 loop spans 15 amino acids. The CDR3 DNA sequence: TGTGCCAGTAGCCCGGGACTAGGCACCTACAATGAGCAGTTCTTC. Translation gives CASSPGLGTYNEQFF.

The J gene is TRBJ1-2, the V gene TRBV24-1; D is ambiguous. The germline V gene has CDR1 KGHDR and CDR2 SFDVKD. This CDR3 is built from 13 residues. Trimming removed 4 bases at V and 4 bases at J, with 9 bases between. In nucleotides, the CDR3 is TGTGCCACCAGTGAACCCCGGAGCTATGGCTACACCTTC. Amino acid sequence: CATSEPRSYGYTF.

This chain joins TRBV5-1 and TRBJ2-2; D is unresolved. V lost 0 bases to trimming and J lost 6 bases, with 6 bases between them. Germline V CDR1 and CDR2: SGHRS, YFSETQ. CDR3 size: 13 residues. The CDR3 region is CASSLDNAGELFF. CDR3 nucleotides: TGCGCCAGCAGCTTGGACAATGCCGGGGAGCTGTTTTTT.

The chain couples TRBV7-9 to TRBJ1-1; tentatively, D is TRBD1 (5 bases). Germline CDR1 reads SEHNR; CDR2 reads FQNEAQ (reference sequence). The CDR3 has 15 residues. Between the trimmed V and J ends, which lost 5 bases and 3 bases, there was a span of 16 bases. Here the CDR3 reads CASSLLGGADTEAFF. DNA of the CDR3: TGTGCCAGCAGCCTACTCGGCGGGGCCGACACTGAAGCTTTCTTT. The whole variable domain, remainder taken from reference TRBV7-9 and TRBJ1-1, is DTGVSQNPRHKITKRGQNVTFRCDPISEHNRLYWYRQTLGQGPEFLTYFQNEAQLEKSRLLSDRFSAERPKGSFSTLEIQRTEQGDSAMYLCASSLLGGADTEAFFGQGTRLTVV.

DNA for the CDR3: TGTGCCAGCAGTTTTTGGGGGGGAGCTTTCTTT. Encoded protein: CASSFWGGAFF. J is TRBJ1-1 and V is TRBV28; a weak D match, TRBD1 (5 bases). In germline, CDR1 is MDHEN, CDR2 SYDVKM. The CDR3 loop spans 11 amino acids. V lost 3 bases to trimming and J lost 10 bases, with 9 bases between them. The complete variable domain, with remaining parts taken from reference TRBV28 and TRBJ1-1, reads DVKVTQSSRYLVKRTGEKVFLECVQDMDHENMFWYRQDPGLGLRLIYFSYDVKMKEKGDIPEGYSVSREKKERFSLILESASTNQTSMYLCASSFWGGAFFGQGTRLTVV.

The chain is built from TRBV30 and TRBJ2-7; the D gene is possibly TRBD1 (6 bases). This CDR3 is 14 amino acids long. Deletions cut 1 base from V and 6 bases from J, with 16 bases between. CDR1 GTSNPN and CDR2 SVGIG come from the germline V gene (reference sequence). CDR3 sequence reads: CAWSGLTGSGEQYF. As DNA, the CDR3 is TGTGCCTGGAGTGGCCTAACAGGGTCGGGCGAGCAGTACTTC.

V is TRBV4-1 and J is TRBJ1-2; D might be TRBD1 (5 bases). Trimming shortened V by 0 bases and J by 6 bases, and 11 bases separated the two germline ends. Germline V lookup: CDR1 MGHRA, CDR2 YSYEKL. This CDR3 comprises 14 residues. In DNA, the CDR3 is TGCGCCAGCAGCCAAGATCAGACAGTCCATGGCTACACCTTC. This codes for CASSQDQTVHGYTF.

There are a few counts of this clone. This sequence joins TRBV5-1 and TRBJ2-7, with D maybe TRBD2 (6 bases). Germline V gene lookup returns CDR1 SGHRS and CDR2 YFSETQ. V lost 3 bases and J 0 bases, leaving 16 bases between the germline ends. The CDR3 length is 16 residues. CDR3 residues: CASSSDRLGSSYEQYF. In DNA, the CDR3 is TGCGCCAGCAGCTCCGATAGACTAGGTAGCTCCTACGAGCAGTACTTC. Combining the CDR3 with reference TRBV5-1 and TRBJ2-7 gives the whole variable domain KAGVTQTPRYLIKTRGQQVTLSCSPISGHRSVSWYQQTPGQGLQFLFEYFSETQRNKGNFPGRFSGRQFSNSRSEMNVSTLELGDSALYLCASSSDRLGSSYEQYFGPGTRLTVT.

The chain joins TRBV28 to TRBJ1-6, with a weak D call TRBD1 (6 bases). This CDR3 region has 14 residues. CDR1 and CDR2 from the germline V gene are MDHEN and SYDVKM. V was cut by 4 bases and J by 7 bases, with 11 bases left in between. The CDR3 loop reads CASSWGQGNSPLHF. The DNA of the CDR3 is TGTGCCAGCAGTTGGGGGCAGGGAAATTCACCCCTCCACTTT.

The rearrangement joins TRBV10-3 to TRBJ1-5, with D possibly being TRBD1 (6 bases). CDR1 and CDR2 (germline): ENHRY, SYGVKD. CDR3 length: 15 amino acids. Trimming removed 1 base from V and 3 bases from J, with 10 bases in between. DNA for the CDR3: TGTGCCATCAGTGAGTTTGGACAGAACAATCAGCCCCAGCATTTT. Translated, it gives CAISEFGQNNQPQHF.

The J gene is TRBJ2-7, the V gene TRBV6-5; 10 bases agree with TRBD2. The CDR3 is made up of 14 amino acids. CDR1 and CDR2 from the germline V gene are MNHEY and SVGAGI. V lost 6 bases, J lost 5 bases, and 7 bases stayed unmatched. The CDR3 DNA follows: TGTGCCAGCAGCTCAAGCGGGAGGGCCAACGAGCAGTACTTC. Its protein product is CASSSSGRANEQYF.

CDR3 coding DNA: TGCGCCAGCACCCCGGGACAGGGGTTATACGAGCAGTACTTC. Translation gives CASTPGQGLYEQYF. The chain uses TRBV10-2 and TRBJ2-7; TRBD1 agrees at 10 bases. This CDR3 spans 14 amino acids. V lost 7 bases to trimming and J lost 4 bases; unmatched junction nucleotides: 7. CDR1 and CDR2 from the germline V gene are WSHSY and SAAADI.

The rearrangement uses TRBV28 and TRBJ2-2; TRBD1 matches at 9 bases. V dropped 6 bases and J dropped 6; count of bases not matched to a gene: 8. CDR1 and CDR2 (germline): MDHEN, SYDVKM. This CDR3 is 15 amino acids long. The CDR3 DNA reads as TGTGCCAGCAGAGACACAGGGGGCTTGGCCGGGGAGCTGTTTTTT. It specifies CASRDTGGLAGELFF.

The V gene is TRBV10-2, the J gene TRBJ1-2; D is perhaps TRBD1 (5 bases). Trimming removed 1 base at V and 6 bases at J, with 9 bases between. Per the germline V gene, CDR1 is WSHSY and CDR2 is SAAADI. The CDR3 extends over 13 amino acids. The CDR3 here is CASSEWAGNGYTF. The DNA for the CDR3 is TGCGCCAGCAGTGAGTGGGCAGGGAATGGCTACACCTTC.

CDR3 sequence reads: CASSRDSDTQYF. The DNA of the CDR3 is TGCGCCAGCTCAAGGGACTCAGATACGCAGTATTTT. The chain links TRBV5-1 to TRBJ2-3, with D tentatively TRBD2 (6 bases). This CDR3 has 12 amino acids. Germline lookup yields CDR1 SGHRS and CDR2 YFSETQ. Between the trimmed V and J ends, which lost 7 bases and 4 bases, there was a span of 10 bases. The whole variable domain, remainder taken from reference TRBV5-1 and TRBJ2-3, is KAGVTQTPRYLIKTRGQQVTLSCSPISGHRSVSWYQQTPGQGLQFLFEYFSETQRNKGNFPGRFSGRQFSNSRSEMNVSTLELGDSALYLCASSRDSDTQYFGPGTRLTVL.

The CDR3 coding sequence is TGTGCCAGCAGTTTTAGGCAGGGTGAGGGCTACACCTTC. Its translation: CASSFRQGEGYTF. The V call is TRBV28, the J call TRBJ1-2, with D possibly TRBD1 on 5 matching bases. Deletions cut 3 bases from V and 8 bases from J, with 13 bases between. From germline, CDR1 is MDHEN and CDR2 SYDVKM. CDR3 length: 13 residues.